This T cell receptor beta chain was identified during a study of shared clonotypes between healthy human individuals (dated by TCRdb to 2019 to 2021). Looking at the study overall: A couple of women and three men aged 18 to 49 years were included in the cohort. For each donor, CD4 naive and CD4 memory were each run on three plates, CD8 naive on two plates, and CD8 memory on one plate. The study deeply sequenced blood TCR repertoires of five healthy adults to estimate repertoire size and the extent of clonotype sharing between individuals. To increase sequencing depth and limit assay-specific biases, TCR repertoire library preparation and sequencing were carried out by different laboratories using diverse techniques. Leukapheresis yielded between about 0.9 and 10 billion PBMCs per donor.

Using the deep immunoSEQ assay, multiplex PCR amplified TCR CDR3 regions from genomic DNA. Genomic DNA extracted from each cell subset was distributed evenly over all wells of several immunoSEQ 96-well plates, and each plate served as one replicate. Each replicate PCR for sorted subsets received 150 to 250 ng genomic DNA, equal to roughly 33,000 T cell genomes. The purified libraries were quantified using a Qubit 3.0 fluorometer, sized with a Bioanalyzer 2100, and then quantified again using the KAPA Library Quantification kit. Each immunoSEQ 96-well plate was sequenced on its own single-read 150-cycle Illumina NextSeq 550 flow cell. As for the authors' bioinformatics: Because the immunoSEQ output included only junctional sequences and no quality scores, the filtering could not be the same as the filtering used for full-length reads. Sequences were annotated with PyIR, a Python wrapper for IgBLAST v1.9, using IMGT germline references to assign V/J genes and CDR3. Reads were filtered out if the reads had weak V/J assignments (E-value above 1e-6), no CDR3, stop codons, out-of-frame junctions, or ambiguous translated residues. V3J clonotypes were defined by identical inferred V gene, J gene, and CDR3 amino acid sequence. Percentage overlap between repertoires was calculated by dividing the number of shared unique clonotypes by the size of the smaller repertoire. RTK rarefaction, the Chao1 estimator, and Recon v2.1 estimates of unobserved clonotypes were used to assess repertoire richness. For all TCRbeta clonotypes obtained by the gDNA method from a few donors, generation probabilities were computed with OLGA. The table was pulled from immuneACCESS by TCRdb, which kept in-frame rearrangements only. Such tables lose some clones; where checked, under half of the loss comes from unresolved V genes, and the rest has no known cause. The D gene and trimming were derived from the DNA, and the V and J assignments and clone size from that table. In this sample the table shows hundreds of thousands of clones, 90% to 95% of which occur a single time. The ten largest clones capture 0.095% to 0.14% of the sample.

A note on this clone: Its binding antigen is unknown. The record has no base qualities; no much larger clone is one base away.

Here is what the overall study found, with its caveats: Estimated clonotype richness was generally larger for naive than for memory subsets. When four donors were compared, the shared fraction of clonotypes was approximately 5% for naive CD4, roughly 3.4% for naive CD8, roughly 2.5% for memory CD4, and under 0.5% for memory CD8. Sampling was restricted to blood, and TCR repertoires in tissues likely differ from the TCR repertoires found in blood. Based on pairwise subsampling, the degree of clonotype sharing among donors was expected to be affected by sequencing depth. The genetic and exposure-history diversity represented was limited by the small number of donors. Incomplete sequencing was indicated by rarefaction of sorted-subset datasets, despite the large sequencing depth. Clonotypes shared by all four sorted-subset donors showed higher generation probabilities than non-shared clonotypes.

CD8 naive samples consisted of CD45RO-negative cells that were positively selected for CCR7, yielding a CD45RA+CCR7+ population without TemRA cells. Donors were healthy HIV-negative adults with no recently reported acute infections or vaccinations. Every donor was a Caucasian adult residing in Nashville, Tennessee, USA. After blood collection by leukapheresis, PBMCs were isolated using Ficoll-Histopaque density gradient centrifugation and then cryopreserved in the vapor phase of liquid nitrogen. Analytical flow cytometry was used to check the purity and quantity of every magnetically sorted T cell population. Genomic DNA was isolated from every sorted fraction and measured by UV absorbance on a Nanodrop 2000c. The receptor was derived from a woman in her twenties or thirties in good health. Material: naive CD8+ T cells sorted from blood. Taken with the paper, the label for cell subset or site translates to: CD45RA+CCR7+.

The CDR3 reads as follows: CARSLQGMAKNIQYF. The sequenced DNA is TGTGCCAGAAGCTTACAGGGGATGGCCAAAAACATTCAGTACTTC. The V and J genes are TRBV5-3 and TRBJ2-4, with 7 middle bases fitting TRBD1. TRBV5-3 is treated as an ORF (open reading frame) with a function not yet certain. Measured from the cysteine to the phenylalanine, the CDR3 is 15 residues long. The retained sequence is limited to the CDR3, 45 bases, with the frame set at the first base. V lost 2 bases and J lost 1 base, and the count of bases not matched to a germline gene is 3.